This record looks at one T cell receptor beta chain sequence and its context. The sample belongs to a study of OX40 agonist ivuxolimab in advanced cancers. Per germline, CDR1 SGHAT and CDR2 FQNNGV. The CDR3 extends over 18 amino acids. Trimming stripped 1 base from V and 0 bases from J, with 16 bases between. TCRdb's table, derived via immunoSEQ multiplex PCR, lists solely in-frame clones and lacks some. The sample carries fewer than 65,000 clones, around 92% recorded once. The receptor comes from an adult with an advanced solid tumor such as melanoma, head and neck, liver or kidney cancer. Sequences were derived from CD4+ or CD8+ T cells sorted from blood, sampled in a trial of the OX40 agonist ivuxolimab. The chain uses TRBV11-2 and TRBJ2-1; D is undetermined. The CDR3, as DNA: TGTGCCAGCAGCTTAGCTTTTGGCGTACCGAGCTCCTACAATGAGCAGTTCTTC. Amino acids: CASSLAFGVPSSYNEQFF. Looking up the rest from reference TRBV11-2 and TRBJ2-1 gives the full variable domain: EAGVAQSPRYKIIEKRQSVAFWCNPISGHATLYWYQQILGQGPKLLIQFQNNGVVDDSQLPKDRFSAERLKGVDSTLKIQPAKLEDSAVYLCASSLAFGVPSSYNEQFFGPGTRLTVL.